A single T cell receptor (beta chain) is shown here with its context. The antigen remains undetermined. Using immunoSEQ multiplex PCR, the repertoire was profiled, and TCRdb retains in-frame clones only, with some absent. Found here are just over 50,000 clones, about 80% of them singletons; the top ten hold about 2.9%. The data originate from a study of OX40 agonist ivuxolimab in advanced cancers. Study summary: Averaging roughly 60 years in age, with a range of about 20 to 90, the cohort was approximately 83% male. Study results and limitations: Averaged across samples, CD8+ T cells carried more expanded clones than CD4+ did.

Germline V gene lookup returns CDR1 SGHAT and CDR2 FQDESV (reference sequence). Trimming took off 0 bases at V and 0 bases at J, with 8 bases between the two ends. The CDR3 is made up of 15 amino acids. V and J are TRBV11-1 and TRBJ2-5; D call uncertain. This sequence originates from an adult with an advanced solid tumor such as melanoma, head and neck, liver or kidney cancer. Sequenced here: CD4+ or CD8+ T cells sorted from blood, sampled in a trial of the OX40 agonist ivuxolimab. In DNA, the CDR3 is TGTGCCAGCAGCTTAGCCAGCCTATACCAAGAGACCCAGTACTTC. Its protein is CASSLASLYQETQYF. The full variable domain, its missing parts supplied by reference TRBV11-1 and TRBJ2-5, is EAEVAQSPRYKITEKSQAVAFWCDPISGHATLYWYRQILGQGPELLVQFQDESVVDDSQLPKDRFSAERLKGVDSTLKIQPAELGDSAMYLCASSLASLYQETQYFGPGTRLLVL.